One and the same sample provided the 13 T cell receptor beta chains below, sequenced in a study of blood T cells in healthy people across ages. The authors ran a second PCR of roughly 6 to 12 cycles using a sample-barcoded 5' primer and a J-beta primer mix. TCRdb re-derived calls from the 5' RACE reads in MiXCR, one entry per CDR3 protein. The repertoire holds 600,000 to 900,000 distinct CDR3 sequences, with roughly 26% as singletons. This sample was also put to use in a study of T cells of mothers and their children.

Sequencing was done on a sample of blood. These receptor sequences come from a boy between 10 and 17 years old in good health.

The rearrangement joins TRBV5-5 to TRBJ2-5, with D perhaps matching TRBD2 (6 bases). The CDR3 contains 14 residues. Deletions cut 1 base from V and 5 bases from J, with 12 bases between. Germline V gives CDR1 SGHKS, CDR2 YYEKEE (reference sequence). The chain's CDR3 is CASSLMLAWETQYF. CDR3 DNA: TGTGCCAGCAGCTTGATGCTAGCGTGGGAGACCCAGTACTTC.

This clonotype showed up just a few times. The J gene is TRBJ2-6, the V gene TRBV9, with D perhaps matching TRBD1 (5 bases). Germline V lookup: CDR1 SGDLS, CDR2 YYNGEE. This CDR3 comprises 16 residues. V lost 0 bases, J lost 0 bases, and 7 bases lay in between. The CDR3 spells CASSVGTNSGANVLTF. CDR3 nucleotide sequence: TGTGCCAGCAGCGTAGGGACAAACTCTGGGGCCAACGTCCTGACTTTC.

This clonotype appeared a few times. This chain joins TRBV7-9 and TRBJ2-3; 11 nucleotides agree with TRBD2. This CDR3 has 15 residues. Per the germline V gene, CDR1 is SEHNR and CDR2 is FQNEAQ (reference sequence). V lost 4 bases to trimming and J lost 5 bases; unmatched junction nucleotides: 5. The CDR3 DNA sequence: TGTGCCAGCAGCTCACTAGCGGGGGCCCGAGATACGCAGTATTTT. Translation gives CASSSLAGARDTQYF.

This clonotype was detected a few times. CDR3 nucleotide sequence: TGTGCCACCAGTGATGGGGGAAGAGAGACCCAGTACTTC. This encodes CATSDGGRETQYF. The rearrangement uses TRBV24-1 and TRBJ2-5, with D tentatively TRBD1 or TRBD2 (5 bases each). There are 13 residues in the CDR3. Germline CDR1 is KGHDR and CDR2 is SFDVKD. V lost 3 bases and J 4 bases, leaving 8 bases between the germline ends.

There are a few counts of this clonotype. The CDR3 sequence: CSARQGASGNTIYF. The CDR3 nucleotides are TGCAGTGCTCGTCAGGGGGCCTCTGGAAACACCATATATTTT. This chain joins TRBV20-1 and TRBJ1-3; TRBD1 agrees at 8 bases. With V trimmed by 5 bases and J by 0 bases, 3 bases remained unmatched. CDR1 is DFQATT and CDR2 is SNEGSKA in the germline V gene (reference sequence). The CDR3 spans 14 residues.

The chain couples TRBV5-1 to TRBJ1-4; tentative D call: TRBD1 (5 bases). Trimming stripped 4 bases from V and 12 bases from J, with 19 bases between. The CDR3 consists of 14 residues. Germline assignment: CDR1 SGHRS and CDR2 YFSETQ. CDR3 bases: TGCGCCAGCAGCCCCCTGGGGGAAAGCTCGGAACTGTTTTTT. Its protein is CASSPLGESSELFF.

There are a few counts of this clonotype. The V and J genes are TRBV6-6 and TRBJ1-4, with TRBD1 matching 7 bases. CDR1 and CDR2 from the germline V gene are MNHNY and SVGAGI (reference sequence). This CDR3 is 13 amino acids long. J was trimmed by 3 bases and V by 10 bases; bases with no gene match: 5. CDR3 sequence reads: CANADRPNEKLFF. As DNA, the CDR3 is TGTGCCAATGCGGACAGGCCTAATGAAAAACTGTTTTTT.

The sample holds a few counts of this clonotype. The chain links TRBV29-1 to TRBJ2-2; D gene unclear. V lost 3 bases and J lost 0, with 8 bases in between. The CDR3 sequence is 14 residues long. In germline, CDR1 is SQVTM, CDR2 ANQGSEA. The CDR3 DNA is TGCAGCGTTGATGGGCAGTCGAACACCGGGGAGCTGTTTTTT. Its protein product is CSVDGQSNTGELFF.

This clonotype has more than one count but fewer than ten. CDR3 loop: CASSLPRERGGLVAQFF. Here the CDR3 DNA reads TGTGCCAGCAGCTTACCCCGGGAGCGGGGGGGCCTAGTTGCGCAGTTCTTC. The V gene is TRBV7-9, the J gene TRBJ2-1; TRBD2 matches at 10 bases. In germline, CDR1 is SEHNR, CDR2 FQNEAQ (reference sequence). Trimming removed 2 bases from V and 12 bases from J; junction bases left unmatched: 16. This CDR3 has 17 residues.

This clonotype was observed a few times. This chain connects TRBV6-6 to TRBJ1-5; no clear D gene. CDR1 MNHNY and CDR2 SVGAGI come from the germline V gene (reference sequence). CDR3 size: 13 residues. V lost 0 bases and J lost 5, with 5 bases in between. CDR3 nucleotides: TGTGCCAGCAGTTACTCGATAGATCAGCCCCAGCATTTT. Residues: CASSYSIDQPQHF.

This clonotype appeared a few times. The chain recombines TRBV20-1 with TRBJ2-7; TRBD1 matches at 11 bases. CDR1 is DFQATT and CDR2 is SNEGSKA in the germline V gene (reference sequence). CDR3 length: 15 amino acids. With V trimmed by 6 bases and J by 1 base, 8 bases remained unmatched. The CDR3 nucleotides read TGCAGTGCAAACCCCGGACAGGGGGCTTCCTACGAGCAGTACTTC. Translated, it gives CSANPGQGASYEQYF.

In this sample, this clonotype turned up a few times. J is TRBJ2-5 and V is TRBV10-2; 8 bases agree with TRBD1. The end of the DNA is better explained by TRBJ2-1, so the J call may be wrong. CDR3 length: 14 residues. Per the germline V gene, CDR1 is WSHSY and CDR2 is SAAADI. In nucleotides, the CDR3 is TGCGCCAGCAGTGCCGAGACAGGGGTTGGGGAGCAGTTCTTC. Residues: CASSAETGVGEQFF.

CDR3 DNA: TGTGCCAGCAAGCTCACCCGTGGGCAGCGCCGTGAAAAACTGTTTTTT. It codes for CASKLTRGQRREKLFF. The chain has TRBV6-5 and TRBJ1-4; D not certain. V was clipped by 7 bases and J by 7 bases, with 22 bases between them. This CDR3 contains 16 residues. Germline loops: CDR1 MNHEY, CDR2 SVGAGI.